Following are 18 T cell receptor beta chains from one sample sequenced in a study of T cell repertoires in cytomegalovirus infection (dated by TCRdb to about 2019). Instrument used: Illumina HiSeq 1500. TCRdb trimmed the raw reads at Q25, called clones with MiXCR and kept productive beta chains. Each entry is one CDR3 protein sequence, shown with its most common DNA and genes. The sample has around 300,000 distinct CDR3 sequences on record, over 7.5% of them singletons. The ten largest clones take up 3.5% to 4.5% of the sample. The specimen was PBMCs. The receptors originated from a human donor in good health (CMV status not recorded). Some clones in this sample may be carry-over from other donors' samples.

This chain links TRBV7-9 with TRBJ2-5; TRBD2 is a possible D gene (6 bases). CDR1 SEHNR and CDR2 FQNEAQ come from the germline V gene (reference sequence). This CDR3 comprises 16 residues. V was cut by 1 base and J by 1 base, with 13 bases left in between. The DNA of the CDR3 is TGTGCCAGCAGCTTAGGACAACGGGGGTTCCAAGAGACCCAGTACTTC. It translates to CASSLGQRGFQETQYF.

In its sample, this clonotype was seen once. The CDR3 spells CATWTYTNIQYF. The CDR3 DNA follows: TGTGCCACCTGGACATATACCAACATTCAGTACTTC. This rearrangement joins TRBV6-6 to TRBJ2-4, with a tentative D call TRBD1 (5 bases). This CDR3 is built from 12 residues. In germline, CDR1 is MNHNY, CDR2 SVGAGI (reference sequence). V was clipped by 10 bases and J by 7 bases, with 14 bases between them.

There are many counts of this clonotype. The J gene is TRBJ2-5, the V gene TRBV11-2; perhaps TRBD2 as D (6 bases). The CDR3 extends over 15 amino acids. Trimming pared 3 bases from V and 5 bases from J, leaving 16 bases between. The germline gives CDR1 SGHAT, CDR2 FQNNGV. The CDR3 spells CASSLVSRGQETQYF. CDR3 in DNA: TGTGCCAGCAGCTTGGTTTCGCGGGGCCAGGAGACCCAGTACTTC. Based on the CDR3 plus reference TRBV11-2 and TRBJ2-5, the full variable domain is EAGVAQSPRYKIIEKRQSVAFWCNPISGHATLYWYQQILGQGPKLLIQFQNNGVVDDSQLPKDRFSAERLKGVDSTLKIQPAKLEDSAVYLCASSLVSRGQETQYFGPGTRLLVL.

In this sample, this clonotype turned up many times. The V gene is TRBV7-8, the J gene TRBJ1-1; D not certain. The CDR3 spans 13 residues. V shed 2 bases and J shed 3 bases, with 7 bases lying between them. Germline CDR1 SGHVS, CDR2 FQNEAQ. CDR3 loop: CASSLLVYTEAFF. CDR3 sequence (DNA): TGTGCCAGCAGCTTACTGGTTTACACTGAAGCTTTCTTT.

The table lists this clonotype with a few counts. The V and J genes are TRBV20-1 and TRBJ1-5; D is perhaps TRBD1 (5 bases). From germline, CDR1 is DFQATT and CDR2 SNEGSKA (reference sequence). V lost 0 bases and J lost 2, with 11 bases in between. CDR3 length: 15 residues. The CDR3 here is CSARDGLGGNQPQHF. Here the CDR3 DNA reads TGCAGTGCTAGAGACGGGCTGGGGGGCAATCAGCCCCAGCATTTT.

This clonotype showed up many times. The J gene is TRBJ1-5, the V gene TRBV4-3; 7 nucleotides align to TRBD1. V gave up 0 bases and J gave up 6 bases; unmatched junction bases: 8. Looked up from germline, CDR1 is LGHNA and CDR2 is YSLEER. The CDR3 is 16 amino acids. CDR3: CASSQDSTGVGQPQHF. In DNA form, the CDR3 reads TGCGCCAGCAGCCAAGACAGTACAGGGGTGGGTCAGCCCCAGCATTTT.

CDR3: CASSEERGGLISEQFF. DNA of the CDR3: TGTGCCAGCAGTGAGGAGCGGGGGGGCCTTATCAGTGAGCAGTTCTTC. This rearrangement joins TRBV2 to TRBJ2-1; 10 bases agree with TRBD2. V shed 3 bases, J shed 9 bases, and the junction held 11 bases outside the gene matches. CDR1 is SNHLY and CDR2 is FYNNEI in the germline V gene. CDR3 length equals 16 residues.

This clonotype was seen only a few times. J is TRBJ1-1 and V is TRBV19, with D possibly matching TRBD1 (6 bases). V gave up 2 bases and J gave up 1 base, with 11 bases separating them. The CDR3 contains 15 residues. CDR1 LNHDA and CDR2 SQIVND come from the germline V gene (reference sequence). Here the CDR3 reads CASSIWSTGNTEAFF. The CDR3 DNA sequence: TGTGCCAGTAGTATATGGTCGACAGGGAACACTGAAGCTTTCTTT.

This clonotype was detected many times. The chain joins TRBV7-9 to TRBJ1-4; tentatively, D is TRBD1 (6 bases). Trimming took 5 bases from V and 8 from J, leaving 12 bases between them. Germline V gives CDR1 SEHNR, CDR2 FQNEAQ (reference sequence). The CDR3 contains 13 residues. CDR3 sequence: CASSQGGREKLFF. The CDR3 coding sequence is TGTGCCAGCAGCCAAGGGGGGCGCGAAAAACTGTTTTTT.

This clonotype was detected ten times or more. The chain joins TRBV7-9 to TRBJ2-5, with D perhaps matching TRBD2 (6 bases). Trimming left V 4 bases short and J 4 bases short, with 10 bases between. CDR3 size: 13 residues. Germline values: CDR1 SEHNR, CDR2 FQNEAQ (reference sequence). In DNA, the CDR3 is TGTGCCAGCAGCTCGGGAGTCGGAGAGACCCAGTACTTC. Its protein product is CASSSGVGETQYF.

This chain links TRBV6-2 or TRBV6-3 with TRBJ2-2; D gene unclear. Per the germline V gene, CDR1 is MNHEY and CDR2 is SVGEGT. The CDR3 is made up of 12 amino acids. The ends were cut back, 8 bases at V and 7 bases at J, with 11 bases in the middle. CDR3 amino acids: CASGELGGELFF. CDR3 DNA: TGTGCCAGCGGCGAACTTGGCGGGGAGCTGTTTTTT.

This clonotype was recorded many times. V is TRBV7-2 and J is TRBJ2-1; D remains ambiguous. CDR3 length: 19 residues. V lost 2 bases to trimming and J lost 1 base, with 21 bases between them. Germline V gene data show CDR1 as SGHTA and CDR2 as FQGNSA. The CDR3 DNA follows: TGTGCCAGCAGCTTAAGGAGTTTGGGTAGCTCGGATTCCTACAATGAGCAGTTCTTC. It is translated as CASSLRSLGSSDSYNEQFF.

This chain joins TRBV19 and TRBJ2-3; no clear D. The CDR3 has 17 residues. V dropped 3 bases and J dropped 6 bases, with 22 bases sitting between them. Germline CDR1 is LNHDA and CDR2 is SQIVND (reference sequence). In DNA form, the CDR3 reads TGTGCCAGTAGTATTTCGTGGGCCCACCCAGACTCCGATACGCAGTATTTT. Its protein is CASSISWAHPDSDTQYF.

The V call is TRBV19, the J call TRBJ1-1; a possible D gene is TRBD1 (5 bases). The CDR3 sequence is 12 residues long. In germline, CDR1 is LNHDA, CDR2 SQIVND (reference sequence). Trimming removed 7 bases from V and 2 bases from J, with 8 bases in between. Here the CDR3 reads CASTQGNTEAFF. CDR3 bases: TGTGCCAGTACCCAGGGCAACACTGAAGCTTTCTTT.

This clonotype came up many times. The chain recombines TRBV7-8 with TRBJ2-1; D ambiguous. V was pared by 1 base and J by 0 bases, with 7 bases between. Germline V lookup: CDR1 SGHVS, CDR2 FQNEAQ. The CDR3 runs to 15 residues. CDR3 sequence reads: CASSLGHSSYNEQFF. CDR3 DNA: TGTGCCAGCAGCTTAGGTCACAGCTCCTACAATGAGCAGTTCTTC.

This clonotype was recorded at least ten times. This chain connects TRBV7-2 to TRBJ1-3, with D maybe TRBD1 (5 bases). Trimming took 4 bases from V and 4 from J, leaving 11 bases between them. Per germline, CDR1 SGHTA and CDR2 FQGNSA. The CDR3 totals 14 residues. The CDR3 nucleotides are TGTGCCAGCAGCTCAATTGGGGGAGGAAACACCATATATTTT. The encoded protein is CASSSIGGGNTIYF. Full variable domain (rest looked up from reference TRBV7-2 and TRBJ1-3): GAGVSQSPSNKVTEKGKDVELRCDPISGHTALYWYRQSLGQGLEFLIYFQGNSAPDKSGLPSDRFSAERTGGSVSTLTIQRTQQEDSAVYLCASSSIGGGNTIYFGEGSWLTVV.

This clonotype came up many times. The V and J genes are TRBV7-2 and TRBJ1-6; a possible D gene is TRBD1 (5 bases). Trimming pared 4 bases from V and 7 bases from J, leaving 11 bases between. The CDR3 contains 14 residues. Germline CDR1 reads SGHTA; CDR2 reads FQGNSA. Here the CDR3 DNA reads TGTGCCAGCAGCTACCGACAGATAAATTCACCCCTCCACTTT. Encoded protein: CASSYRQINSPLHF.

This clonotype was found a few times. The V call is TRBV5-4, the J call TRBJ2-7; D possibly corresponds to TRBD1 (5 bases). Trimming took off 0 bases at V and 3 bases at J, with 10 bases between the two ends. The length of the CDR3 is 14 residues. Germline V lookup: CDR1 SGHNT, CDR2 YYREEE (reference sequence). For the CDR3, the DNA is TGTGCCAGCAGCTTGGCAGGGTACCTCTACGAGCAGTACTTC. Its translation: CASSLAGYLYEQYF.